These T cell receptor beta chains were read from a single sample in a study of CD8 T cells in Susac syndrome. TCRdb used MiXCR to reprocess the immunoSEQ multiplex PCR reads, holding one entry per CDR3 protein. The repertoire holds 130,000 to 150,000 distinct CDR3 sequences, with around 94% as singletons. The sequenced material came from CD4+ T cells from PBMCs. The receptors stem from a human donor in good health. Both conserved end residues are part of each CDR3. Fields, in order: D gene, clone size, J gene, V gene, CDR3 protein, CDR3 DNA. The D gene is left open where the match is weak. Clone size, where shown, is once, few, many, or a class for clones that have expanded.

NA,NA,TRBJ1-4,TRBV25-1,CASSEVGGGEKLFF,TGTGCCAGCAGTGAAGTCGGGGGCGGTGAAAAACTGTTTTTT
TRBD1,NA,TRBJ2-7,TRBV30,CAWSGPPTGAPEQYF,TGTGCCTGGAGTGGCCCACCTACAGGGGCCCCCGAGCAGTACTTC
TRBD2,NA,TRBJ2-7,TRBV12-5,CASGFSGSPLYEQYF,TGTGCTAGTGGTTTCAGCGGGAGTCCCCTCTACGAGCAGTACTTC
NA,NA,TRBJ1-3,TRBV7-9,CASSLVSGRGNTIYF,TGTGCCAGCAGCTTAGTTTCCGGGAGAGGAAACACCATATATTTT
NA,NA,TRBJ2-5,TRBV6-1,CASSESDRQWEETQYF,TGTGCCAGCAGTGAATCCGACAGGCAGTGGGAAGAGACCCAGTACTTC
NA,NA,TRBJ2-3,TRBV6-6,CASSYPQSTDTQYF,TGTGCCAGCAGTTACCCACAGAGCACAGATACGCAGTATTTT
TRBD2,NA,TRBJ2-5,TRBV6-6,CASRPPSGRFQETQYF,TGTGCCAGCAGACCACCTAGCGGGAGGTTCCAAGAGACCCAGTACTTC
TRBD1,NA,TRBJ2-1,TRBV5-1,CASSSRTGGSENEQFF,TGCGCCAGCAGCTCCCGGACAGGGGGCAGCGAAAATGAGCAGTTCTTC
NA,NA,TRBJ2-3,TRBV7-9,CASFEAGRTDTQYF,TGTGCCAGCTTCGAGGCAGGGCGCACAGATACGCAGTATTTT
NA,NA,TRBJ2-5,TRBV5-4,CASSLETTRLVETQYF,TGTGCCAGCAGCTTGGAGACGACGAGACTAGTGGAGACCCAGTACTTC
NA,NA,TRBJ2-3,TRBV13,CASSLGRLTQYF,TGTGCCAGCAGCCTCGGACGACTCACGCAGTATTTT
NA,NA,TRBJ2-7,TRBV3-1,CASSQGGQRYEQYF,TGTGCCAGCAGCCAAGGTGGACAGCGCTACGAGCAGTACTTC
NA,NA,TRBJ1-2,TRBV7-3,CASSLISGYGYTF,TGTGCCAGCAGCTTAATCTCAGGCTATGGCTACACCTTC
TRBD1,NA,TRBJ2-2,TRBV18,CASSTTGHAGELFF,TGTGCCAGCTCAACGACAGGGCACGCCGGGGAGCTGTTTTTT
NA,NA,TRBJ2-4,TRBV15,CATSRERLGNIQYF,TGTGCCACCAGCAGAGAGAGACTAGGGAACATTCAGTACTTC
TRBD2,NA,TRBJ2-7,TRBV5-1,CASSFLAERYEQYF,TGCGCCAGCAGCTTCCTAGCGGAGCGCTACGAGCAGTACTTC
NA,NA,TRBJ2-2,TRBV15,CATSRGKWGTGELFF,TGTGCCACCAGCAGAGGAAAGTGGGGAACCGGGGAGCTGTTTTTT
TRBD1,NA,TRBJ2-7,TRBV20-1,CSARPGQGAYEQYF,TGCAGTGCCCGACCGGGACAGGGAGCCTACGAGCAGTACTTC
NA,NA,TRBJ1-1,TRBV5-4,CASSRGRSMNTEAFF,TGTGCCAGCAGCCGGGGACGGTCCATGAACACTGAAGCTTTCTTT
NA,NA,TRBJ2-1,TRBV5-1,CASSSVPQGPQFF,TGCGCCAGCAGCTCGGTCCCACAGGGCCCTCAGTTCTTC
TRBD2,NA,TRBJ2-4,TRBV7-8,CASSRGTSGAEKNIQYF,TGTGCCAGCAGCCGAGGGACTAGCGGAGCCGAAAAAAACATTCAGTACTTC
TRBD2,NA,TRBJ2-1,TRBV2,CASSSERGYNEQFF,TGTGCCAGCAGTTCGGAGCGGGGGTACAATGAGCAGTTCTTC
NA,once,TRBJ1-1,TRBV30,CAWSKRGTEAFF,TGTGCCTGGAGTAAGAGGGGCACTGAAGCTTTCTTT
TRBD2,NA,TRBJ2-7,TRBV7-9,CASSSSGTSGRLAYEQYF,TGTGCCAGCAGCTCCTCCGGGACTAGCGGGAGACTCGCCTACGAGCAGTACTTC
TRBD1,NA,TRBJ1-5,TRBV7-2,CASSLAARDRRKGQPQHF,TGTGCCAGCAGCTTAGCCGCCCGGGACAGGAGGAAGGGTCAGCCCCAGCATTTT
NA,NA,TRBJ2-5,TRBV20-1,CSARESKGEETQYF,TGCAGTGCTAGAGAGTCGAAGGGTGAAGAGACCCAGTACTTC
NA,NA,TRBJ2-7,TRBV15,CATSRADHYEQYF,TGTGCCACCAGCAGAGCGGACCACTACGAGCAGTACTTC
TRBD1,NA,TRBJ1-4,TRBV12-3/TRBV12-4,CASSAQGKLFF,TGTGCCAGCAGTGCACAGGGGAAACTGTTTTTT
NA,NA,TRBJ2-7,TRBV12-3/TRBV12-4,CASSLGAEQYF,TGTGCCAGCAGTTTAGGGGCCGAGCAGTACTTC
TRBD1,NA,TRBJ2-5,TRBV14,CASSQESGTVSRTQYF,TGTGCCAGCAGCCAAGAGTCCGGGACAGTGTCCCGGACCCAGTACTTC
NA,NA,TRBJ2-7,TRBV5-4,CASSLGGLSRGEQYF,TGTGCCAGCAGCTTGGGGGGACTGAGCAGGGGCGAGCAGTACTTC
NA,NA,TRBJ1-2,TRBV6-5,CASSHRVESGYTF,TGTGCCAGCAGCCACAGGGTGGAGAGTGGCTACACCTTC
NA,NA,TRBJ1-1,TRBV6-5,CASSYRGRGTEAFF,TGTGCCAGCAGTTATCGGGGGCGCGGAACTGAAGCTTTCTTT
TRBD1,NA,TRBJ2-2,TRBV4-2,CASSQGQGPNTGELFF,TGTGCCAGCAGCCAAGGACAGGGGCCAAACACCGGGGAGCTGTTTTTT
NA,NA,TRBJ2-1,TRBV6-6,CASTSTEGVVEQFF,TGTGCCAGCACCTCCACCGAGGGAGTCGTTGAGCAGTTCTTC
NA,NA,TRBJ1-5,TRBV20-1,CSARTIASNQPQHF,TGCAGTGCTAGAACGATCGCTAGCAATCAGCCCCAGCATTTT
NA,NA,TRBJ1-3,TRBV15,CATSRDRSGGRNTIYF,TGTGCCACCAGCAGAGATCGATCGGGGGGTCGAAACACCATATATTTT
NA,NA,TRBJ1-2,TRBV5-6,CASSPGASRGYTF,TGTGCCAGCAGCCCCGGCGCGTCTCGGGGCTACACCTTC
TRBD2,NA,TRBJ2-3,TRBV5-1,CASSSSRFQEREGLDTQYF,TGCGCCAGCAGCTCATCCCGGTTTCAGGAGCGGGAGGGCCTTGATACGCAGTATTTT
NA,NA,TRBJ1-4,TRBV4-2,CASSLRWPNEKLFF,TGTGCCAGCAGCCTACGGTGGCCGAATGAAAAACTGTTTTTT